The clone carrying this TCR beta chain was seen once. The antigen remains unidentified. In nominal health when sampled, donors likely had unrecorded immune exposures nonetheless. This sample is part of a study of cytomegalovirus exposure and HLA in healthy donors. Study results and caveats: Evidence from a later analysis indicated that most CMV-associated TCR beta chains looked HLA-restricted. A prior analysis recorded that most TCR beta V segments were productive about 87% or about 30% of the time. Cytomegalovirus-associated status was assigned to around 160 TCR beta chains.

PCR involved 60 Vbeta and 13 Jbeta primers. Sequencing used immunoSEQ multiplex PCR; TCRdb keeps in-frame clones, though not all of them. The sample shows 200,000 to 250,000 clones, 75% to 85% of them seen only once. Trimming shortened V by 1 base and J by 1 base, and 10 bases separated the two germline ends. Germline V gene lookup returns CDR1 MNHEY and CDR2 SMNVEV (reference sequence). CDR3 length: 15 amino acids. This clonotype was sampled from a girl aged 5-17 years in good health and CMV-seronegative. This rearrangement joins TRBV27 to TRBJ2-5; D is perhaps TRBD2 (5 bases). The sequenced material came from PBMCs. The CDR3 DNA follows: TGTGCCAGCAGTTTATTTCCGGGATTCCAAGAGACCCAGTACTTC. Amino acid sequence: CASSLFPGFQETQYF.